One and the same sample provided the 16 T cell receptor beta chains below, sequenced in a study of blood T cell repertoires in COVID-19. Libraries were prepared by immunoSEQ multiplex PCR; TCRdb keeps only in-frame clonotypes and omits some of them. The sample lists 25,000 to 35,000 clones; about two thirds were seen once. The sample taken for sequencing was peripheral blood. These TCRs come from a boy under 10 years old with active or convalescent COVID-19.

This clone was seen only a few times. The rearrangement links TRBV28 to TRBJ1-6; possibly TRBD1 for D (6 bases). Trimming left V 2 bases short and J 6 bases short, with 11 bases between. This CDR3 has 15 residues. Germline V gives CDR1 MDHEN, CDR2 SYDVKM. The CDR3: CASSLQGLGNSPLHF. CDR3 in DNA: TGTGCCAGCAGTTTACAGGGGTTGGGTAATTCACCCCTCCACTTT.

V and J are TRBV5-4 and TRBJ2-1; D possibly corresponds to TRBD2 (6 bases). Trimming cost V 4 bases and J 6 bases, with 20 bases left between them. Germline V gene sequence: CDR1 SGHNT, CDR2 YYREEE (reference sequence). The CDR3 spans 16 residues. CDR3 residues: CASSKGPGLATNEQFF. The CDR3 DNA reads TGTGCCAGCAGCAAGGGACCGGGACTCGCTACCAATGAGCAGTTCTTC.

By its share, this clone is medium-sized. The V and J genes are TRBV4-1 and TRBJ2-7, with D tentatively TRBD2 (5 bases). The CDR3 is 16 amino acids. Germline V CDR1 and CDR2: MGHRA, YSYEKL. Deletions cut 0 bases from V and 5 bases from J, with 17 bases between. In DNA, the CDR3 is TGCGCCAGCAGCCAAGAAGTCGAGGGCGCTAAAGACGAGCAGTACTTC. Translating gives CASSQEVEGAKDEQYF.

The chain couples TRBV14 to TRBJ2-1; 7 bases agree with TRBD1. Germline assignment: CDR1 SGHDN and CDR2 FVKESK. The CDR3 is made up of 13 amino acids. V was clipped by 2 bases and J by 10 bases; unmatched bases: 5. CDR3 protein: CASSQLPGQEQFF. DNA of the CDR3: TGTGCCAGCAGCCAACTGCCGGGACAGGAGCAGTTCTTC.

V is TRBV6-2 or TRBV6-3 and J is TRBJ1-5; D not certain. The CDR3 sequence is 13 residues long. Trimming stripped 2 bases from V and 9 bases from J, with 11 bases between. Looked up from germline, CDR1 is MNHEY and CDR2 is SVGEGT. The CDR3 DNA sequence: TGTGCCAGCAGTTACGGCGGGTTTAGGCCCCAGCATTTT. This sequence encodes CASSYGGFRPQHF.

This clone is large by share. The chain carries TRBV7-2 and TRBJ2-1; no clear D. Germline V lookup: CDR1 SGHTA, CDR2 FQGNSA. With 5 bases removed from V and 3 bases from J, the gap between germline ends came to 8 bases. The CDR3 length is 13 residues. The CDR3 here is CASSISSYNEQFF. CDR3 DNA sequence: TGTGCCAGCAGCATTTCTAGCTACAATGAGCAGTTCTTC. The complete variable domain, with remaining parts taken from reference TRBV7-2 and TRBJ2-1, reads GAGVSQSPSNKVTEKGKDVELRCDPISGHTALYWYRQSLGQGLEFLIYFQGNSAPDKSGLPSDRFSAERTGGSVSTLTIQRTQQEDSAVYLCASSISSYNEQFFGPGTRLTVL.

This clone was counted at least ten times. V usage is TRBV12-3 or TRBV12-4 and J usage is TRBJ2-5; D is unresolved. Trimming stripped 7 bases from V and 9 bases from J, with 15 bases between. The CDR3 runs to 12 residues. The CDR3 DNA reads TGTGCCAGCACCCTCGATGGTTCGGCCCAGTACTTC. It codes for CASTLDGSAQYF.

The V call is TRBV9, the J call TRBJ1-2; the match to TRBD1 covers 8 bases. CDR1 and CDR2 (germline): SGDLS, YYNGEE. The junction had 9 bases not matched to a gene; V was cut back by 0 bases and J by 8 bases. The CDR3 consists of 15 residues. For the CDR3, the DNA is TGTGCCAGCAGCGTAGCCGACAGGGGTTCCCTGGGCTACACCTTC. It is translated as CASSVADRGSLGYTF.

The gene calls are TRBV5-4 and TRBJ1-1; 7 nucleotides match TRBD1. The CDR3 length is 13 residues. Germline CDR1 and CDR2: SGHNT and YYREEE (reference sequence). Trimming removed 4 bases from V and 0 bases from J; junction bases left unmatched: 0. CDR3 DNA: TGTGCCAGCAGCGACAGGGTGAACACTGAAGCTTTCTTT. Its translation is CASSDRVNTEAFF.

This clone was found many times. This chain connects TRBV27 to TRBJ2-7, with 9 positions matching TRBD2. Per the germline V gene, CDR1 is MNHEY and CDR2 is SMNVEV (reference sequence). The CDR3 is 15 amino acids. The junction had 9 bases not matched to a gene; V was cut back by 6 bases and J by 3 bases. The chain's CDR3 is CASRTPGTSRYEQYF. CDR3 sequence (DNA): TGTGCCAGCAGAACCCCCGGGACTAGCCGCTACGAGCAGTACTTC.

CDR3 DNA: TGTGCCAGCAGTTTAGCGAGCCTCGCCGGGGAGCTGTTTTTT. Its protein is CASSLASLAGELFF. The chain has TRBV6-2 or TRBV6-3 and TRBJ2-2; a possible D gene is TRBD2 (5 bases). Germline values: CDR1 MNHEY, CDR2 SVGEGT. V was shortened by 4 bases and J by 6 bases, with 12 bases between the two germline ends. This CDR3 is built from 14 residues.

This clone has a count of ten or more. The rearrangement uses TRBV6-6 and TRBJ1-5; 8 bases agree with TRBD1. The V gene end was trimmed by 0 bases and the J gene end by 4 bases; junction bases not matched to a gene: 5. CDR3 length: 16 amino acids. Germline V CDR1 and CDR2: MNHNY, SVGAGI (reference sequence). CDR3 in amino acids: CASSYSQGGRNQPQHF. DNA of the CDR3: TGTGCCAGCAGTTACTCACAGGGGGGACGGAATCAGCCCCAGCATTTT.

For the CDR3, the DNA is TGTGCCAGCAGCTCTTCGGCAGGGCTGACTCTTTTACACTACGAGCAGTACGTC. Its translation: CASSSSAGLTLLHYEQYV. This chain uses TRBV3-1 (or the pseudogene TRBV3-2) with TRBJ2-7; D may be TRBD1 (5 bases). The CDR3 is made up of 18 amino acids. In germline, CDR1 is LGHDT, CDR2 YNNKEL (reference sequence). The V and J ends lost 5 bases and 3 bases respectively, with 26 bases between them.

The chain joins TRBV3-1 (or the pseudogene TRBV3-2) to TRBJ2-2, with 10 positions matching TRBD2. Germline values: CDR1 LGHDT, CDR2 YNNKEL (reference sequence). This CDR3 is built from 15 residues. After removal of 5 bases from V and 4 bases from J, the junction contained 4 bases not matched to a gene. CDR3: CASSGSGRATGELFF. Here the CDR3 DNA reads TGTGCCAGCAGCGGGAGCGGGAGGGCCACCGGGGAGCTGTTTTTT.

The gene calls are TRBV28 and TRBJ2-7; weak D call: TRBD1 (5 bases). The CDR3 is 14 amino acids. Trimming took off 2 bases at V and 5 bases at J, with 13 bases between the two ends. CDR1 and CDR2 (germline): MDHEN, SYDVKM. The CDR3 coding sequence is TGTGCCAGCAGTTTAGCGGATTCCAGGGACGAGCAGTACGTC. It is translated as CASSLADSRDEQYV.

The CDR3 loop is CASSSLYEQYV. DNA for the CDR3: TGTGCCAGCAGCTCTCTATACGAGCAGTACGTC. This chain connects TRBV12-1 to TRBJ2-7; the DNA was not compared with TRBD2, the D call given in the table. TRBV12-1 is classified as a pseudogene. This CDR3 spans 11 amino acids.